The clone carrying this T cell receptor (beta chain) was counted a single time. The antigen is unknown. This sample stems from a study of cytomegalovirus exposure and HLA in healthy donors. General observations from the study: It was only CMV serostatus that was available as immune exposure information. Later analysis indicated greater clonal expansion among HLA-associated TCR beta chains than among equally common other chains.

PCR employed 60 Vbeta and 13 Jbeta primers. The authors' processing: Approximately 72 million unique TCR beta chains, roughly 11 million of them shared, were counted by a later analysis. Sequencing was performed with immunoSEQ multiplex PCR; in TCRdb, only in-frame clones are kept and a portion is missing. V and J calls and clone size follow that table, whereas D and trimming were derived from the DNA. Of over 65,000 clones listed, around 80% are singletons. The TCR sequence derives from a man in his forties or fifties in good health and CMV-seronegative. The sequenced material came from PBMCs.

In DNA form, the CDR3 reads TGTGCCAGTAAATCACTCCGGTCCTTCGCAACTAATGAAAAACTGTTTTTT. Translating it yields CASKSLRSFATNEKLFF. This chain uses TRBV19 with TRBJ1-4; D gene uncertain. From germline, CDR1 is LNHDA and CDR2 SQIVND (reference sequence). The CDR3 is made up of 17 amino acids. Trimming stripped 7 bases from V and 0 bases from J, with 18 bases between.